This T cell receptor (beta chain) was retrieved from a study of shared clonotypes between healthy human individuals. Study-wide findings and caveats: Generally, naive subsets came out with larger estimated richness than memory subsets.

Regarding this clone: What it recognizes is unknown. In the same sample, other DNA sequences code for this CDR3.

CDR1 and CDR2 (germline): MNHEY, SMNVEV (reference sequence). This CDR3 contains 13 residues. V gave up 6 bases and J gave up 9 bases; unmatched junction bases: 3. Positive CCR7 selection of CD45RO-negative cells yielded the naive CD8 cells, and terminally differentiated effector memory CD45RA+ cells were excluded. Caucasian adults residing in Nashville, Tennessee made up all the donors. Genomic DNA from each subset was divided evenly over several immunoSEQ plates. Assay used: immunoSEQ multiplex PCR; TCRdb lists only in-frame clones, some missing. In the table there are 2 million to 2.5 million clones, 85% to 95% of which are singletons.

The receptor comes from a man younger than 30 in good health. Some clones in this sample may be carry-over from other donors' samples. The sample was naive CD8+ T cells from PBMCs. The chain is built from TRBV27 and TRBJ1-6; 9 nucleotides match TRBD1. CDR3 coding DNA: TGTGCCAGCAGAACAGGGGGCGGTTCACCCCTCCACTTT. It specifies CASRTGGGSPLHF.